This is a list of T cell receptor beta chains from one sample in a study of control samples from healthy donors and cancer patients. Measured with immunoSEQ multiplex PCR; TCRdb has only the in-frame clones, and not every one. The sample consists of about 61,000 clones, about 90% of them appearing once. The sequencing input was PBMCs. These receptors were taken from a man in his sixties with colorectal cancer. Both conserved end residues are part of each CDR3. A D gene is named only where the DNA matches it firmly. Clone size is given for some rows only: seen once, a few or many times, or a class if the clone is expanded.

j_call d_call clone_size v_call cdr3_nt cdr3_aa
TRBJ1-2 TRBD1 - TRBV20-1 TGCAGGGAAGGGGGCTTAGGCTACACCTTC CREGGLGYTF
TRBJ1-3 - - TRBV6-1 TGTGCCAGCAGTGAAGCAGGGTTAGGAAACACCATATATTTT CASSEAGLGNTIYF
TRBJ1-4 - - TRBV5-1 TGCGCCAGCAGCTTGGACGGTGCAACTAATGAAAAACTGTTTTTT CASSLDGATNEKLFF
TRBJ2-1 - - TRBV27 TGTGCCAGCAGTTACCAGGGTAGCGAGCAGTTCTTC CASSYQGSEQFF
TRBJ2-5 - - TRBV7-6 TGTGCCAGCAGCTTATTCGGGGCCCGGTCCCAAGAGACCCAGTACTTC CASSLFGARSQETQYF
TRBJ1-6 - - TRBV4-1 TGCGCCAGCAGCCCTTCCGGCGCGACTTGGAATTCACCCCTCCACTTT CASSPSGATWNSPLHF
TRBJ1-3 TRBD1 - TRBV28 TGTGCCAGCAGTCTGGACAGGGCTGGAAACACCATATATTTT CASSLDRAGNTIYF
TRBJ2-2 - - TRBV30 TGTGCCTGGAGTGTAGGGCTTAACACCGGGGAGCTGTTTTTT CAWSVGLNTGELFF
TRBJ2-7 TRBD1 - TRBV7-3 TGTGCCAGCAGCTTAATGGGGACAGGGTTCTACGAGCAGTACTTC CASSLMGTGFYEQYF
TRBJ2-1 TRBD2 - TRBV11-3 TGTGCCAGCAGCTTAGGTGGTTATGGGACTAGGACGTCCAATGAGCAGTTCTTC CASSLGGYGTRTSNEQFF
TRBJ1-3 - - TRBV15 TGTGCCACCAGCAAATATGACTCTGGAAACACCATATATTTT CATSKYDSGNTIYF
TRBJ2-1 - - TRBV24-1 TGTGCCACCAGTGAAACCGGGGGGCCCAGCTCCTACAATGAGCAGTTCTTC CATSETGGPSSYNEQFF
TRBJ2-1 - - TRBV7-2 TGTGCCAGCGAGGCCAGGGGGGAGGATGAGCAGTTCTTC CASEARGEDEQFF
TRBJ2-7 - - TRBV12-3/TRBV12-4 TGTGCCAGCAGTATACAGGACTACGAGCAGTACTTC CASSIQDYEQYF
TRBJ1-4 - - TRBV12-3/TRBV12-4 TGTGCCAGCAGTTTAGGGCCTGAAAAACTGTTTTTT CASSLGPEKLFF
TRBJ1-1 - - TRBV19 TGTGCCAGTAGTCCCAACCAGGGGAAGGGTACCACTGAAGCTTTCTTT CASSPNQGKGTTEAFF
TRBJ1-6 - - TRBV7-3 TGTGCCAGCAGCTTACTGGGTCAGAATTCACCCCTCCACTTT CASSLLGQNSPLHF
TRBJ1-2 - - TRBV5-1 TGCGCCAGCAGCTTGGGTACCTACAGGGAGAGCTATGGCTACACCTTC CASSLGTYRESYGYTF
TRBJ1-6 TRBD1 - TRBV5-4 TGTGCCAGCACCCTAGACAGGGGCAATTCACCCCTCCACTTT CASTLDRGNSPLHF
TRBJ2-5 - - TRBV20-1 TGCAGTGCGGGACAAGAGACCCAGTACTTC CSAGQETQYF
TRBJ1-3 - - TRBV28 TGTGCCAGCAGTTTAGGGGGGGTTGGCACCATATATTTT CASSLGGVGTIYF
TRBJ2-5 TRBD2 - TRBV2 TGTGCCAGCAGGGGACTAGCGGGGGGGCCGGAGACCCAGTACTTC CASRGLAGGPETQYF
TRBJ1-5 - - TRBV12-5 TGTGCTAGTGGTTTGGTACAGGACGGGGAGACTGCTTATAGCAATCAGCCCCAGCATTTT CASGLVQDGETAYSNQPQHF
TRBJ2-2 - few TRBV15 TGTGCCACCAGCAGAGTCCCTAGCGGGGAGCTGTTTTTT CATSRVPSGELFF
TRBJ2-2 - - TRBV7-3 TGTGCCAGCAGCGATAAGGCAGGGAACACCGGGGAGCTGTTTTTT CASSDKAGNTGELFF
TRBJ1-2 - - TRBV11-3 TGTGCCAGCAGCTTGGCCCGCGAGATCAGCCAGGGGAGACCCTATGGCTACACCTTC CASSLAREISQGRPYGYTF
TRBJ2-3 - - TRBV7-3 TGTGCCAGCAGCCTAGGGACTTCCAAAAGAGGGGATACGCAGTATTTT CASSLGTSKRGDTQYF
TRBJ2-7 - - TRBV6-5 TGTGCCAGCAGTTCCCACGTTACCTACGAGCAGTACTTC CASSSHVTYEQYF
TRBJ1-1 - few TRBV18 TGTGCCAGCTCACGGGGGGCGGGGACTGAAGCTTTCTTT CASSRGAGTEAFF
TRBJ2-2 - - TRBV4-1 TGCGCCAGCAGCCAAACAGGACTACCCAACACCGGGGAGCTGTTTTTT CASSQTGLPNTGELFF
TRBJ1-1 TRBD1 - TRBV11-3 TGTGCCAGCAGCTTAGGACAGGGAGGGACTGAAGCTTTCTTT CASSLGQGGTEAFF
TRBJ1-4 - - TRBV19 TGTGCCAGTACCACCCTAGACACTACAACTAATGAAAAACTGTTTTTT CASTTLDTTTNEKLFF
TRBJ2-5 - - TRBV2 TGTGCCAGCCAGCTAGGTGGGCCAGAGGAAGAGACCCAGTACTTC CASQLGGPEEETQYF
TRBJ2-2 - - TRBV7-2 TGTGCCAGCAGCCCAGGGGCCCAAGGCACCGGGGAGCTGTTTTTT CASSPGAQGTGELFF
TRBJ1-1 - once TRBV10-3 TGTGCCATCAATCCCACTAGTAGGGGCACTGAAGCTTTCTTT CAINPTSRGTEAFF
TRBJ2-5 TRBD1 - TRBV14 TGTGCCAGCAGCCACTTGACAGGGAAGGGGCAAGAGACCCAGTACTTC CASSHLTGKGQETQYF
TRBJ1-5 TRBD1 - TRBV18 TGTGCCAGCTCACGGGACAGGGATCAGCCCCAGCATTTT CASSRDRDQPQHF
TRBJ1-5 - - TRBV4-1 TGCGCCAGCAGCCAAGACTACAGGGCCAATCAGCCCCAGCATTTT CASSQDYRANQPQHF
TRBJ1-2 - - TRBV7-9 TGTGCCAGCAGCACCGGGCTTAACTATGGCTACACCTTC CASSTGLNYGYTF
TRBJ2-1 - once TRBV7-9 TGTGCCAGCAGCTTAGCGCAGGGTTTTCAAAGCAATGAGCAGTTCTTC CASSLAQGFQSNEQFF
TRBJ2-5 - - TRBV27 TGTGCCAGCAGTCCGCAAATTCCGAAGACCCAGTACTTC CASSPQIPKTQYF
TRBJ2-5 TRBD2 - TRBV3-1/TRBV3-2 TGTGCCAGCAGCCCTCGACTAGCGGGGGATTACCAAGAGACCCAGTACTTC CASSPRLAGDYQETQYF
TRBJ2-7 TRBD1 - TRBV25-1 TGTGCCAGCAGTGCGGGACAGGGGCACGAGCAGTACTTC CASSAGQGHEQYF
TRBJ2-1 TRBD2 - TRBV13 TGTGCCAGCAGCTCCTCGCGGGGGGGCAATGAGCAGTTCTTC CASSSSRGGNEQFF
TRBJ2-1 TRBD2 few TRBV6-5 TGTGCCAGCAGTTTAATAGCGGGGGGGAGCAATGAGCAGTTCTTC CASSLIAGGSNEQFF
TRBJ2-1 - - TRBV7-6 TGTGCCAGCAGCTTAAGCAGGTACAATGAGCAGTTCTTC CASSLSRYNEQFF